This TCR beta chain stems from a study of blood T cell repertoires in COVID-19. Background on the study: Sites across the United States, Italy and Spain contributed samples from acute and convalescent COVID-19. T cells, B-cell-depleted T cells, or PBMCs provided the cDNA or gDNA that served as material.

Original methodology: By means of reference gene primer amplification, nucleated cell counts were estimated. Data came from immunoSEQ multiplex PCR; TCRdb stores just in-frame clones and leaves some out. The DNA gave D and trimming, while V, J and clone size come from that table. The sample holds around 110,000 clones; approximately 90% are singletons and the top ten take roughly 2%. CDR3 length equals 16 residues. With 1 base clipped from V and 5 bases from J, the junction kept 7 bases outside the gene matches. Germline CDR1 SGHTA, CDR2 FQGNSA. J is TRBJ2-7 and V is TRBV7-2; TRBD1 agrees at 11 bases. The TCR comes from a human donor with active COVID-19. The donor label of this sample is uncertain. Specimen: peripheral blood. The CDR3 DNA reads TGTGCCAGCAGCTTAGGGGGAGGACAGGGGGCCCACGAGCAGTACTTC. Amino acid sequence: CASSLGGGQGAHEQYF.